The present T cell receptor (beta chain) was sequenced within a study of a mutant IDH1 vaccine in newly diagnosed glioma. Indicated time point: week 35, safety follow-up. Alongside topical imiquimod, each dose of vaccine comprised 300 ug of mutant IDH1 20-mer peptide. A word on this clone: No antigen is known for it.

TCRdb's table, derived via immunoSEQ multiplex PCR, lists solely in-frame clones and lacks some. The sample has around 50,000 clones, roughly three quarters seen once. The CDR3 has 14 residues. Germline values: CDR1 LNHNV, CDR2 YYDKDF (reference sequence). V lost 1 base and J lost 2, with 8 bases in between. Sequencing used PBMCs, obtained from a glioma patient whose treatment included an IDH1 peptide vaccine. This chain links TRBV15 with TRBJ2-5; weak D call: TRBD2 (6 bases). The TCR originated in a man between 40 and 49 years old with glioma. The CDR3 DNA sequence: TGTGCCACCAGCAGAGGCGGGACGCAAGAGACCCAGTACTTC. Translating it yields CATSRGGTQETQYF. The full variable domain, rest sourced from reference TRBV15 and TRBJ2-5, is DAMVIQNPRYQVTQFGKPVTLSCSQTLNHNVMYWYQQKSSQAPKLLFHYYDKDFNNEADTPDNFQSRRPNTSFCFLDIRSPGLGDTAMYLCATSRGGTQETQYFGPGTRLLVL.